One sample yielded the 10 T cell receptor beta chains listed below, sequenced in a study of blood T cell repertoires in COVID-19. Assay: immunoSEQ multiplex PCR; the TCRdb copy retains only in-frame clones and omits some. The data show 200,000 to 250,000 clones, roughly 87% seen once. Input material: PBMCs or T cells enriched from blood (not recorded which). These receptors all stem from a woman aged 25 to 45 with acute COVID-19.

The genes are TRBV5-6 and TRBJ1-1, with 8 bases that match TRBD1. V lost 4 bases and J lost 5; bases outside the gene matches: 4. CDR3 length: 13 residues. Germline V CDR1 and CDR2: SGHDT, YYEEEE. DNA for the CDR3: TGTGCCAGCAGCGAGGACAGGGTTACTGAAGCTTTCTTT. It yields the protein CASSEDRVTEAFF.

The chain recombines TRBV20-1 with TRBJ1-5; D call uncertain. V was shortened by 3 bases and J by 0 bases, with 6 bases between the two germline ends. In germline, CDR1 is DFQATT, CDR2 SNEGSKA (reference sequence). The CDR3 covers 13 residues. As DNA, the CDR3 is TGCAGTGCTAGTGCAGATAGCAATCAGCCCCAGCATTTT. Amino acids: CSASADSNQPQHF.

The genes are TRBV7-8 and TRBJ1-5; 7 nucleotides match TRBD1. V was clipped by 6 bases and J by 4 bases; unmatched bases: 12. The CDR3 consists of 16 residues. Germline V gives CDR1 SGHVS, CDR2 FQNEAQ. CDR3 nucleotide sequence: TGTGCCAGCAGTTTTGCCCCGGGACAGAGGAATCAGCCCCAGCATTTT. Translation: CASSFAPGQRNQPQHF. Filled out from reference TRBV7-8 and TRBJ1-5, the complete variable domain reads GAGVSQSPRYKVAKRGQDVALRCDPISGHVSLFWYQQALGQGPEFLTYFQNEAQLDKSGLPSDRFFAERPEGSVSTLKIQRTQQEDSAVYLCASSFAPGQRNQPQHFGDGTRLSIL.

The rearrangement uses TRBV7-6 and TRBJ2-1; 9 nucleotides agree with TRBD2. V gave up 3 bases and J gave up 7 bases; unmatched junction bases: 7. This CDR3 region has 15 residues. Germline V gene lookup returns CDR1 SGHVS and CDR2 FNYEAQ. The CDR3 is CASSLRGGFGNEQFF. The CDR3 nucleotides are TGTGCCAGCAGCTTGCGGGGGGGCTTTGGGAATGAGCAGTTCTTC.

The rearrangement uses TRBV4-1 and TRBJ2-7; D might be TRBD1 (5 bases). This CDR3 has 14 residues. Trimming removed 3 bases from V and 0 bases from J, with 9 bases in between. Germline values: CDR1 MGHRA, CDR2 YSYEKL. The CDR3 DNA reads TGCGCCAGCAGCCAGACAGACATCTCCTACGAGCAGTACTTC. Its translation is CASSQTDISYEQYF.

With respect to this clone: Other DNA sequences from this sample encode an identical CDR3 as well. The chain recombines TRBV3-1 (or the pseudogene TRBV3-2) with TRBJ2-7; no reliable D call. Per the germline V gene, CDR1 is LGHDT and CDR2 is YNNKEL (reference sequence). The V gene lost 0 bases and the J gene lost 2 bases, with 8 bases spanning the gap. This CDR3 has 14 residues. CDR3 DNA sequence: TGTGCCAGCAGCCAAGATCCAGGCCCCTACGAGCAGTACTTC. This codes for CASSQDPGPYEQYF.

The chain couples TRBV6-2 or TRBV6-3 to TRBJ2-1; 8 positions agree with TRBD2. This CDR3 spans 16 amino acids. Germline CDR1 MNHEY, CDR2 SVGEGT. V shed 5 bases, J shed 5 bases, and the junction held 11 bases outside the gene matches. CDR3 DNA sequence: TGTGCCAGCAGTCTCACGGGGGGTAGCGGGGACAATGAGCAGTTCTTC. Residues: CASSLTGGSGDNEQFF.

The chain recombines TRBV5-4 with TRBJ1-1; no definite D call. The V end lost 6 bases, the J end lost 1 base, and 10 bases lay between the germline ends. Germline CDR1 is SGHNT and CDR2 is YYREEE (reference sequence). The CDR3 extends over 13 amino acids. CDR3 amino acids: CASTSRGNTEAFF. Here the CDR3 DNA reads TGTGCCAGCACCTCCCGAGGGAACACTGAAGCTTTCTTT.

V gene TRBV6-1 combines with J gene TRBJ2-5, with 13 bases identical to TRBD2. V lost 2 bases and J lost 5; bases outside the gene matches: 8. Per the germline V gene, CDR1 is MNHNS and CDR2 is SASEGT. The CDR3 extends over 17 amino acids. CDR3 loop: CASSEPWTSGGWETQYF. DNA for the CDR3: TGTGCCAGCAGTGAACCGTGGACTAGCGGGGGTTGGGAGACCCAGTACTTC.

The genes are TRBV5-1 and TRBJ2-1; a possible D gene is TRBD2 (6 bases). The germline V gene has CDR1 SGHRS and CDR2 YFSETQ. V was clipped by 0 bases and J by 3 bases, with 10 bases between them. This CDR3 is 15 amino acids long. The CDR3 reads CASSLDGGDYNEQFF. The CDR3 nucleotides are TGCGCCAGCAGCTTGGACGGCGGGGACTACAATGAGCAGTTCTTC.